This passage covers 29 T cell receptor beta chains from one sample sequenced in a study of a mutant IDH1 vaccine in newly diagnosed glioma. Clones were sequenced by immunoSEQ multiplex PCR, and TCRdb holds only the in-frame ones, with some missing. The sample has under 150,000 clones; 90% are singletons. No antigen is known for these receptors. Regarding time point: week 11, during vaccination. Every vaccination contained 300 ug of the mutant IDH1 20-mer peptide and was paired with topical imiquimod. The specimen comprised PBMCs, sampled from a glioma patient whose treatment included an IDH1 peptide vaccine. These receptors originate from a woman between 45 and 60 years old with glioma.

This chain links TRBV6-1 with TRBJ1-2, with D possibly TRBD1 on 6 matching bases. There are 15 residues in the CDR3. CDR1 is MNHNS and CDR2 is SASEGT in the germline V gene. Trimming cost V 6 bases and J 2 bases, with 16 bases left between them. CDR3 region: CASRRGSRGNYGYTF. CDR3 nucleotide sequence: TGTGCCAGCAGGAGGGGGTCCAGGGGCAACTATGGCTACACCTTC.

The chain recombines TRBV18 with TRBJ2-1; tentative D call: TRBD2 (5 bases). The V gene lost 2 bases and the J gene lost 3 bases, with 11 bases spanning the gap. Looked up from germline, CDR1 is KGHSH and CDR2 is LQKENI. The length of the CDR3 is 15 residues. The CDR3 region is CASSPTDGDYNEQFF. The CDR3 bases are TGTGCCAGCTCACCAACGGACGGGGACTACAATGAGCAGTTCTTC.

The chain employs TRBV5-1 and TRBJ2-1, with TRBD2 matching over 8 bases. The germline gives CDR1 SGHRS, CDR2 YFSETQ. J gave up 0 bases and V 3 bases, and 5 bases lay outside the gene matches. This CDR3 has 16 residues. This chain's CDR3 is CASSSTGTSSYNEQFF. CDR3 nucleotide sequence: TGCGCCAGCAGCTCTACCGGGACTAGCTCCTACAATGAGCAGTTCTTC.

The chain uses TRBV28 and TRBJ1-3; a possible D gene is TRBD1 (5 bases). V gave up 7 bases and J gave up 4 bases, with 14 bases separating them. CDR1 and CDR2 (germline): MDHEN, SYDVKM. The CDR3 has 14 residues. CDR3 coding DNA: TGTGCCAGCACCGAATATGGGGGGGGAAACACCATATATTTT. Translated: CASTEYGGGNTIYF.

This chain uses TRBV27 with TRBJ2-7, with D tentatively TRBD1 (8 bases). This CDR3 contains 14 residues. The germline V gene encodes CDR1 MNHEY and CDR2 SMNVEV (reference sequence). Between the trimmed V and J ends, which lost 6 bases and 3 bases, there was a span of 15 bases. CDR3 amino acids: CASSLQGGVYEQYF. In nucleotides, the CDR3 is TGTGCCAGCAGCCTACAGGGGGGGGTCTACGAGCAGTACTTC.

This rearrangement joins TRBV27 to TRBJ2-7; TRBD2 is a possible D gene (6 bases). The length of the CDR3 is 17 residues. Trimming cost V 6 bases and J 3 bases, with 24 bases left between them. Germline V gene lookup returns CDR1 MNHEY and CDR2 SMNVEV (reference sequence). The CDR3 DNA follows: TGTGCCAGCAGCCCTTCTCCCGGTTGGACTACGCTCTACGAGCAGTACTTC. The encoded protein is CASSPSPGWTTLYEQYF.

The chain couples TRBV4-1 to TRBJ1-5; D gene uncertain. The CDR3 extends over 19 amino acids. The V end was cut by 0 bases, the J end by 2 bases, with 20 bases between. Germline V gene lookup returns CDR1 MGHRA and CDR2 YSYEKL. CDR3 sequence (DNA): TGCGCCAGCAGCCAAGAGGTGTTGGCGGTGAAACAACGCAATCAGCCCCAGCATTTT. Translation: CASSQEVLAVKQRNQPQHF.

The J gene is TRBJ2-3, the V gene TRBV2; 8 positions agree with TRBD2. Germline V lookup: CDR1 SNHLY, CDR2 FYNNEI. Germline trimming cut 3 bases from V and 5 bases from J; bases unmatched to any gene: 7. The CDR3 contains 15 residues. CDR3 bases: TGTGCCAGCAGTGATGCCAGCGGGAGTAGAGATACGCAGTATTTT. Protein: CASSDASGSRDTQYF.

This chain joins TRBV2 and TRBJ2-5; TRBD2 matches 8 bases. The junction had 6 bases not matched to a gene; V was cut back by 6 bases and J by 3 bases. CDR1 is SNHLY and CDR2 is FYNNEI in the germline V gene. This CDR3 spans 14 amino acids. This CDR3 reads CASSLLLAEETQYF. Here the CDR3 DNA reads TGTGCCAGCAGCCTGTTACTAGCGGAAGAGACCCAGTACTTC.

The V and J genes are TRBV15 and TRBJ1-2, with 7 bases identical to TRBD1. V dropped 0 bases and J dropped 6; count of bases not matched to a gene: 10. The length of the CDR3 is 16 residues. From germline, CDR1 is LNHNV and CDR2 YYDKDF (reference sequence). This chain's CDR3 is CATSRDRGQGVHGYTF. Here the CDR3 DNA reads TGTGCCACCAGCAGAGATCGAGGGCAGGGGGTACATGGCTACACCTTC.

The chain joins TRBV30 to TRBJ2-1; 7 bases match TRBD2. In germline, CDR1 is GTSNPN, CDR2 SVGIG (reference sequence). With V trimmed by 0 bases and J by 3 bases, 5 bases remained unmatched. CDR3 size: 15 residues. The CDR3 region is CAWSVMIAGYNEQFF. The CDR3 nucleotides are TGTGCCTGGAGTGTAATGATAGCGGGCTACAATGAGCAGTTCTTC.

CDR3 sequence (DNA): TGTGCCAGCAGCCCCGGGACAGGGGATAGCAATCAGCCCCAGCATTTT. Translated, it gives CASSPGTGDSNQPQHF. The rearrangement joins TRBV7-9 to TRBJ1-5; the match to TRBD1 covers 10 bases. CDR3 length: 16 residues. Losses at the gene ends were 5 bases for V and 0 bases for J; bases not matched to a gene: 4. CDR1 is SEHNR, CDR2 FQNEAQ, per germline (reference sequence).

The V and J genes are TRBV5-5 and TRBJ2-1, with D possibly being TRBD1 (5 bases). The length of the CDR3 is 15 residues. Per germline, CDR1 SGHKS and CDR2 YYEKEE (reference sequence). The germline V and J ends were trimmed by 1 base and 4 bases, with 12 bases remaining between them. The CDR3 sequence: CASSLLGDQYNEQFF. In DNA form, the CDR3 reads TGTGCCAGCAGCTTGTTAGGGGATCAGTACAATGAGCAGTTCTTC.

The V call is TRBV27, the J call TRBJ2-1, with 7 positions matching TRBD2. Germline V gene data show CDR1 as MNHEY and CDR2 as SMNVEV (reference sequence). CDR3 length: 14 amino acids. J was trimmed by 6 bases and V by 1 base; bases with no gene match: 3. The CDR3: CASSLWSSGNEQFF. CDR3 in DNA: TGTGCCAGCAGTTTATGGTCTAGCGGCAATGAGCAGTTCTTC.

The chain employs TRBV6-6 and TRBJ1-4; no clear D gene. The V gene's germline CDR1 is MNHNY and CDR2 SVGAGI (reference sequence). Trimming pared 2 bases from V and 5 bases from J, leaving 12 bases between. This CDR3 has 15 amino acids. CDR3 sequence reads: CASSYGSPGNEKLFF. DNA for the CDR3: TGTGCCAGCAGTTACGGGAGTCCTGGGAATGAAAAACTGTTTTTT.

J is TRBJ2-1 and V is TRBV7-6; D ambiguous. The V gene lost 1 base and the J gene lost 6 bases, with 13 bases spanning the gap. The CDR3 runs 15 residues. Germline V gene lookup returns CDR1 SGHVS and CDR2 FNYEAQ. CDR3 nucleotides: TGTGCCAGCAGCTTAGGACACTCTGCAGTCAATGAGCAGTTCTTC. Translating gives CASSLGHSAVNEQFF.

The gene calls are TRBV7-3 and TRBJ2-7; D may correspond to TRBD1 or TRBD2 (5 bases each). The germline V and J ends were trimmed by 4 bases and 6 bases, with 19 bases remaining between them. The CDR3 is 15 residues long. Germline V gene data show CDR1 as SGHTA and CDR2 as FQGTGA. The CDR3 DNA reads TGTGCCAGCAGCTCTTCAGGGATACGGAGGAGCGAGCAGTACTTC. Its protein is CASSSSGIRRSEQYF.

This chain uses TRBV11-1 with TRBJ2-1; D gene uncertain. Trimming pared 5 bases from V and 6 bases from J, leaving 20 bases between. This CDR3 region has 16 residues. Germline values: CDR1 SGHAT, CDR2 FQDESV (reference sequence). In DNA form, the CDR3 reads TGTGCCAGCAGCGACCCCGGGTCCAGGTTGGGCAATGAGCAGTTCTTC. Its protein is CASSDPGSRLGNEQFF. The full variable domain, its missing parts supplied by reference TRBV11-1 and TRBJ2-1, is EAEVAQSPRYKITEKSQAVAFWCDPISGHATLYWYRQILGQGPELLVQFQDESVVDDSQLPKDRFSAERLKGVDSTLKIQPAELGDSAMYLCASSDPGSRLGNEQFFGPGTRLTVL.

The V gene is TRBV29-1, the J gene TRBJ2-5; 10 positions match TRBD2. With V trimmed by 5 bases and J by 4 bases, 1 base remained unmatched. CDR1 is SQVTM, CDR2 ANQGSEA, per germline. This CDR3 contains 12 residues. The CDR3 loop is CSVLAGGETQYF. The DNA of the CDR3 is TGCAGCGTTTTAGCGGGAGGAGAGACCCAGTACTTC.

J is TRBJ2-2 and V is TRBV5-1; D is uncertain. Germline V lookup: CDR1 SGHRS, CDR2 YFSETQ. The V gene lost 0 bases and the J gene lost 11 bases, with 11 bases spanning the gap. CDR3 length: 13 amino acids. The CDR3 is CASSLGLPRELFF. CDR3 coding DNA: TGCGCCAGCAGCTTGGGGTTGCCGAGAGAGCTGTTTTTT.

This rearrangement joins TRBV28 to TRBJ2-5; D is undetermined. The germline V and J ends were trimmed by 5 bases and 5 bases, with 9 bases remaining between them. Germline CDR1 is MDHEN and CDR2 is SYDVKM. CDR3 length: 12 amino acids. The CDR3 DNA sequence: TGTGCCAGCAGTAGCCGGACCGAGACCCAGTACTTC. It specifies CASSSRTETQYF.

V is TRBV18 and J is TRBJ1-2; D gene ambiguous. This CDR3 region has 13 residues. CDR1 and CDR2 from the germline V gene are KGHSH and LQKENI. V lost 3 bases and J 7 bases, leaving 12 bases between the germline ends. The CDR3 nucleotides are TGTGCCAGCTCACCTCAGACGGAACGTGGCTACACCTTC. This gives the protein CASSPQTERGYTF.

V usage is TRBV15 and J usage is TRBJ2-4; 7 positions match TRBD1. The J segment lost 6 bases and the V segment lost 0 bases, leaving 5 bases of the junction unmatched. This CDR3 spans 15 amino acids. CDR1 LNHNV and CDR2 YYDKDF come from the germline V gene (reference sequence). CDR3 in amino acids: CATSRERGPGNIQYF. The DNA for the CDR3 is TGTGCCACCAGCAGAGAGAGGGGGCCGGGAAACATTCAGTACTTC.

This rearrangement joins TRBV5-1 to TRBJ1-1; the D is unclear. The germline gives CDR1 SGHRS, CDR2 YFSETQ. V was clipped by 4 bases and J by 4 bases, with 8 bases between them. The CDR3 has 12 residues. The CDR3 DNA reads TGCGCCAGCAGCCCGTTTGGCACTGAAGCTTTCTTT. Its protein product is CASSPFGTEAFF.

The CDR3 DNA reads TGCGCCAGCAGCCAAGATCCGGGACTAGCGGCCTCTGAGCAGTTCTTC. This sequence encodes CASSQDPGLAASEQFF. The chain is built from TRBV4-1 and TRBJ2-1; 11 nucleotides agree with TRBD2. This CDR3 is 16 amino acids long. J was trimmed by 9 bases and V by 0 bases; bases with no gene match: 7. The germline V gene has CDR1 MGHRA and CDR2 YSYEKL.

The rearrangement joins TRBV19 to TRBJ1-2; D ambiguous. This CDR3 spans 11 amino acids. Trimming stripped 7 bases from V and 8 bases from J, with 11 bases between. The V gene's germline CDR1 is LNHDA and CDR2 SQIVND (reference sequence). CDR3 in amino acids: CASTADWGYTF. CDR3 nucleotides: TGTGCCAGTACGGCCGACTGGGGCTACACCTTC.

V gene TRBV30 combines with J gene TRBJ2-7; 10 bases are a match to TRBD2. The CDR3 has 14 residues. Germline loops: CDR1 GTSNPN, CDR2 SVGIG (reference sequence). V lost 3 bases to trimming and J lost 2 bases; unmatched junction nucleotides: 4. The CDR3 nucleotides are TGTGCCTGGAGCGTAGCGGGAGGAACCTACGAGCAGTACTTC. Its protein is CAWSVAGGTYEQYF.

This rearrangement joins TRBV2 to TRBJ1-3; 8 bases fit TRBD1. The CDR3 is made up of 15 amino acids. From germline, CDR1 is SNHLY and CDR2 FYNNEI. The J segment lost 0 bases and the V segment lost 7 bases, leaving 5 bases of the junction unmatched. The CDR3 DNA sequence: TGTGCCAGCATCAGGGACAGGAACTCTGGAAACACCATATATTTT. Amino acid sequence: CASIRDRNSGNTIYF.

This clone was counted a single time. The J gene is TRBJ2-5, the V gene TRBV19, with D maybe TRBD2 (5 bases). Germline assignment: CDR1 LNHDA and CDR2 SQIVND (reference sequence). CDR3 length: 14 residues. V shed 5 bases and J shed 2 bases, with 12 bases lying between them. The CDR3 protein is CASSDSRAQETQYF. DNA of the CDR3: TGTGCCAGTAGTGACTCGCGGGCACAAGAGACCCAGTACTTC.